The present entry profiles one T cell receptor (beta chain) with its context. The source of the sample is a study of blood T cell repertoires in COVID-19. At the level of the study: Samples came from the United States, Italy and Spain, spanning acute and convalescent COVID-19. From T cells, B-cell-depleted T cells, or PBMCs came the material, which was cDNA or gDNA.

Measured with immunoSEQ multiplex PCR; TCRdb has only the in-frame clones, and not every one. This sample yields about 120,000 clones, of which roughly 79% are seen a single time; 2% to 2.5% belongs to the top ten. The V gene's germline CDR1 is KGHSH and CDR2 LQKENI. The CDR3 covers 16 residues. V lost 6 bases and J 5 bases, leaving 20 bases between the germline ends. The rearrangement uses TRBV18 and TRBJ2-1; D perhaps matches TRBD1 (5 bases). Sequencing was carried out using peripheral blood. This TCR derives from a man between 70 and 80 years old with acute or convalescent COVID-19. CDR3 loop: CASSSPSPGINNEQFF. The CDR3 bases are TGTGCCAGCTCGTCACCAAGTCCAGGGATTAACAATGAGCAGTTCTTC.